These 27 T cell receptor beta chains came from one sample sequenced in a study of regulatory T cells in long-lasting Graves disease (dated by TCRdb to 2020 to 2023). The library was generated by multiplex PCR. The data were produced on an Illumina HiSeq 4000. TCR beta libraries were built with iRepertoire HTBI primers and Arm-PCR amplification of CDR3 regions. TCRdb cleaned the public reads at Q25 with fastp, built clones with MiXCR and kept in-frame beta chains. One record per CDR3 amino acid sequence lists the most common genes and DNA. The sample includes about 460,000 distinct CDR3 sequences, with 20% to 25% observed a single time. About an eighth of the sample is in the top ten clones. The label giving this sample's time point can be read as: persistent/refractory GD, antithyroid drugs over 5 years with positive TRAb. For both TCR sequencing and RNA sequencing, RNA was extracted from PBMCs using TRIzol.

This specimen was peripheral blood mononuclear cells (PBMCs), taken when the disease was refractory, from a patient treated with antithyroid drugs. These receptors came from a female donor with Graves disease.

The chain carries TRBV18 and TRBJ1-6, with 7 bases fitting TRBD1. The CDR3 is made up of 16 amino acids. With V trimmed by 3 bases and J by 8 bases, 10 bases remained unmatched. CDR1 is KGHSH, CDR2 LQKENI, per germline. The CDR3 DNA reads TGTGCCAGCTCACCCTCCCACGGGACAGTCTATTCACCCCTCCACTTT. Its protein is CASSPSHGTVYSPLHF. Full variable domain (remainder filled in from reference TRBV18 and TRBJ1-6): NAGVMQNPRHLVRRRGQEARLRCSPMKGHSHVYWYRQLPEEGLKFMVYLQKENIIDESGMPKERFSAEFPKEGPSILRIQQVVRGDSAAYFCASSPSHGTVYSPLHFGNGTRLTVT.

This clonotype was seen a few times. The J gene is TRBJ2-1, the V gene TRBV7-2; possibly TRBD1 for D (6 bases). Per the germline V gene, CDR1 is SGHTA and CDR2 is FQGNSA. This CDR3 is built from 14 residues. Trimming stripped 7 bases from V and 4 bases from J, with 14 bases between. CDR3 region: CASTLDRPYNEQFF. CDR3 sequence (DNA): TGTGCCAGCACCCTCGACAGGCCATACAATGAGCAGTTCTTC.

The sample holds a few counts of this clonotype. As DNA, the CDR3 is TGTGCCAGTACAGGGGAGGGGCGCAATGAGCAGTTCTTC. This encodes CASTGEGRNEQFF. The rearrangement uses TRBV27 and TRBJ2-1; D is perhaps TRBD1 or TRBD2 (7 bases each). The ends were cut back, 9 bases at V and 6 bases at J, with 15 bases in the middle. This CDR3 has 13 residues. The germline gives CDR1 MNHEY, CDR2 SMNVEV (reference sequence).

As to this clonotype: A read error may produce the germline difference seen at one junction end. The rearrangement joins TRBV19 to TRBJ2-7, with a weak D call TRBD2 (6 bases). The CDR3 totals 14 residues. The germline gives CDR1 LNHDA, CDR2 SQIVND (reference sequence). This CDR3 reads CASSIPGVANEHYF. The CDR3 coding sequence is TGTGCCAGTAGTATTCCGGGAGTAGCCAACGAGCATTACTTC.

This clonotype was counted ten times or more. The chain carries TRBV28 and TRBJ1-2; D might be TRBD1 (5 bases). The V and J ends lost 9 bases and 5 bases respectively, with 16 bases between them. Germline lookup yields CDR1 MDHEN and CDR2 SYDVKM. The CDR3 has 13 residues. CDR3 amino acids: CASSTGTGYGYTF. The CDR3 DNA sequence: TGTGCCAGTAGTACCGGGACGGGATATGGCTACACCTTC.

This clonotype was detected ten times or more. The rearrangement uses TRBV20-1 and TRBJ2-5; D gene uncertain. V lost 6 bases and J lost 2, with 10 bases in between. The CDR3 runs to 12 residues. The germline V gene has CDR1 DFQATT and CDR2 SNEGSKA (reference sequence). The DNA for the CDR3 is TGCAGTGCGGAATATAATCAAGAGACCCAGTACTTC. Its protein is CSAEYNQETQYF.

A note on this clonotype: Just one base apart from a much larger clone, this may be a read error. The genes are TRBV28 and TRBJ1-5, with D uncertain. From germline, CDR1 is MDHEN and CDR2 SYDVKM. The CDR3 spans 14 residues. CDR3 coding DNA: TGTGGCAGCAGCAGACTTACTAGCAATCAGCCCCAGCATTTT. This translates into CGSSRLTSNQPQHF.

This clonotype was counted at least ten times. The CDR3 nucleotides read TGTGCCAGCAGGACAGTTACCTACAATGAGCAGTTCTTC. It yields the protein CASRTVTYNEQFF. The V call is TRBV2, the J call TRBJ2-1, with D perhaps TRBD1 (5 bases). Germline CDR1 is SNHLY and CDR2 is FYNNEI. V was pared by 6 bases and J by 2 bases, with 8 bases between. This CDR3 comprises 13 residues.

CDR3 amino acids: CASSLTTGDGEKLFF. The CDR3 nucleotides are TGTGCCAGCAGCTTAACTACAGGGGATGGTGAAAAACTGTTTTTT. V and J are TRBV7-2 and TRBJ1-4, with 7 bases aligning to TRBD1. Trimming at V came to 2 bases and at J to 7 bases, leaving 7 bases not matched to a gene. Germline V gene data show CDR1 as SGHTA and CDR2 as FQGNSA. CDR3 length: 15 residues.

With respect to this clonotype: The junction departs from the called germline gene at one end, perhaps through a read error. The J gene is TRBJ1-1, the V gene TRBV7-9, with TRBD1 matching over 7 bases. From germline, CDR1 is SEHNR and CDR2 FQNEAQ (reference sequence). The CDR3 totals 19 residues. CDR3 region: CASSRTRKGALILNTEAFF. CDR3 DNA sequence: TGCGCCAGCAGCCGAACTAGGAAGGGGGCCCTAATCCTGAACACTGAAGCTTTCTTT.

This clonotype has at least ten counts. The DNA for the CDR3 is TGTGCCAGCAGCTTACCATCGGGAGGCCTCGGAGAGACCCAGTACTTC. Its translation: CASSLPSGGLGETQYF. The chain recombines TRBV7-2 with TRBJ2-5; the match to TRBD2 covers 7 bases. Germline V gene sequence: CDR1 SGHTA, CDR2 FQGNSA. This CDR3 contains 16 residues. J gave up 4 bases and V 2 bases, and 10 bases lay outside the gene matches.

This clonotype was counted ten times or more. In nucleotides, the CDR3 is TGTGCCAGCAGCCCGGGACTAGGGGCCGGGGAGCTGTTTTTT. Protein product: CASSPGLGAGELFF. The V gene is TRBV12-3 or TRBV12-4, the J gene TRBJ2-2; 8 bases align to TRBD2. J was trimmed by 6 bases and V by 6 bases; bases with no gene match: 6. The CDR3 is 14 amino acids.

A note on this clonotype: A read error may be the cause here, since a much bigger clone is one base away. This rearrangement joins TRBV10-3 to TRBJ2-7; 8 positions match TRBD1. The germline CDR1 and CDR2 sequences are ENHRY and SYGVKD. This CDR3 region has 15 residues. The CDR3 is CVIRRDRGRGYEQYF. In DNA form, the CDR3 reads TGTGTCATCAGGAGAGACAGGGGTAGGGGGTACGAGCAGTACTTC.

This clonotype was seen at least ten times. This chain connects TRBV5-1 to TRBJ1-2; D ambiguous. The CDR3 totals 14 residues. Germline V CDR1 and CDR2: SGHRS, YFSETQ. Trimming took off 0 bases at V and 8 bases at J, with 14 bases between the two ends. The CDR3 reads CASSLAPEPEGYTF. The CDR3 coding sequence is TGCGCCAGCAGCTTGGCCCCTGAGCCTGAGGGCTACACCTTC.

This clonotype was seen only a few times. This chain's CDR3 is CASSYEGGVSTKNIQYF. CDR3 DNA sequence: TGTGCCAGCAGTTACGAGGGGGGCGTATCAACCAAAAACATTCAGTACTTC. The J gene is TRBJ2-4, the V gene TRBV6-2 or TRBV6-3; D possibly matches TRBD1 or TRBD2 (6 bases each). Germline V gene data show CDR1 as MNHEY and CDR2 as SVGEGT. Trimming removed 2 bases from V and 2 bases from J, with 16 bases in between. There are 17 residues in the CDR3.

Many counts were recorded for this clonotype. The chain joins TRBV29-1 to TRBJ2-5, with D tentatively TRBD2 (7 bases). V was cut by 7 bases and J by 7 bases, with 22 bases left in between. Germline V gene sequence: CDR1 SQVTM, CDR2 ANQGSEA. The CDR3 runs to 14 residues. DNA of the CDR3: TGCAGCGCTCTACTAGCGTCCCCACAGGGGACCCAGTACTTC. Translation gives CSALLASPQGTQYF.

This clonotype was counted a few times. V and J are TRBV7-9 and TRBJ1-1; maybe TRBD1 (5 bases). The germline CDR1 and CDR2 sequences are SEHNR and FQNEAQ (reference sequence). V was clipped by 5 bases and J by 0 bases, with 10 bases between them. This CDR3 spans 14 amino acids. CDR3 residues: CASSATALNTEAFF. DNA of the CDR3: TGTGCCAGCAGCGCGACAGCCCTGAACACTGAAGCTTTCTTT.

To note about this clonotype: A much larger clone differs by one base, so this may be a read error. This chain joins TRBV7-2 and TRBJ2-7; 12 nucleotides align to TRBD1. After removal of 5 bases from V and 8 bases from J, the junction contained 4 bases not matched to a gene. The CDR3 is 13 residues long. The V gene's germline CDR1 is SGHTA and CDR2 FQGNSA. The CDR3 protein is CASSLWDRGQQYF. The DNA of the CDR3 is TGTGCCAGCAGCCTCTGGGACAGGGGGCAGCAGTACTTC.

The rearrangement uses TRBV19 and TRBJ1-5, with D unresolved. Trimming pared 3 bases from V and 7 bases from J, leaving 16 bases between. The CDR3 has 15 amino acids. The germline V gene has CDR1 LNHDA and CDR2 SQIVND (reference sequence). The CDR3 spells CASSMRPPPRQPQHF. In DNA form, the CDR3 reads TGTGCCAGTAGTATGCGCCCCCCCCCGAGGCAGCCCCAGCATTTT.

The chain carries TRBV2 and TRBJ2-3; D may match TRBD1 or TRBD2 (5 bases each). V was cut by 6 bases and J by 2 bases, with 15 bases left in between. Germline V gene lookup returns CDR1 SNHLY and CDR2 FYNNEI. The CDR3 has 15 residues. CDR3 loop: CASSSFGAATDTQYF. Written as DNA, the CDR3 is TGTGCCAGCAGCTCCTTCGGGGCCGCCACAGATACGCAGTATTTT.

Remarks on this clonotype: A much larger clone differs from this one at a single base, so this may be a read error. V usage is TRBV6-2 or TRBV6-3 and J usage is TRBJ2-7; possibly TRBD1 for D (5 bases). The germline gives CDR1 MNHEY, CDR2 SVGEGT. CDR3 length: 15 residues. The CDR3 DNA reads as TGTGCCAGCAGTTACTCTGGTGACAGCTCCTGCGAGCAGTACTTC. Residues: CASSYSGDSSCEQYF.

This sequence joins TRBV27 and TRBJ2-7, with D hard to call. V was pared by 2 bases and J by 2 bases, with 13 bases between. Germline-derived CDR1 and CDR2 are MNHEY and SMNVEV (reference sequence). The CDR3 contains 15 residues. The CDR3 DNA follows: TGTGCCAGCAGTTTAGGCCCTAAATCCCCCTACGAGCAGTACTTC. Translating it yields CASSLGPKSPYEQYF.

This clonotype was seen repeatedly, ten times or more. This chain uses TRBV28 with TRBJ1-4, with D possibly being TRBD1 (5 bases). Germline CDR1 reads MDHEN; CDR2 reads SYDVKM. The CDR3 covers 16 residues. The V and J ends lost 1 base and 8 bases respectively, with 17 bases between them. The CDR3 is CASSLSVGGHREKLFF. Here the CDR3 DNA reads TGTGCCAGCAGTTTATCGGTGGGGGGTCACAGAGAAAAACTGTTTTTT.

In its sample, this clonotype was seen many times. V gene TRBV5-1 combines with J gene TRBJ2-7; 7 bases agree with TRBD1. V shed 2 bases and J 0 bases; nucleotides not matched to a gene: 2. From germline, CDR1 is SGHRS and CDR2 YFSETQ. CDR3 length equals 14 residues. For the CDR3, the DNA is TGCGCCAGCAGCTTCAGGGGGAGCTCCTACGAGCAGTACTTC. Translated: CASSFRGSSYEQYF.

This clonotype appeared many times. The V gene is TRBV10-3, the J gene TRBJ2-5; D is perhaps TRBD1 (5 bases). Per the germline V gene, CDR1 is ENHRY and CDR2 is SYGVKD. Trimming removed 8 bases at V and 5 bases at J, with 15 bases between. The CDR3 covers 13 residues. This CDR3 is CAIGSDPGETQYF. In DNA, the CDR3 is TGTGCCATCGGTTCAGACCCAGGGGAGACCCAGTACTTC.

At least ten counts were recorded for this clonotype. The chain joins TRBV5-1 to TRBJ2-7; D remains ambiguous. Trimming pared 0 bases from V and 2 bases from J, leaving 9 bases between. CDR1 and CDR2 (germline): SGHRS, YFSETQ. CDR3 length equals 14 residues. The CDR3 DNA follows: TGCGCCAGCAGCTTGGAACACCAAGCCTACGAGCAGTACTTC. It is translated as CASSLEHQAYEQYF. Based on the CDR3 plus reference TRBV5-1 and TRBJ2-7, the full variable domain is KAGVTQTPRYLIKTRGQQVTLSCSPISGHRSVSWYQQTPGQGLQFLFEYFSETQRNKGNFPGRFSGRQFSNSRSEMNVSTLELGDSALYLCASSLEHQAYEQYFGPGTRLTVT.

This clonotype was observed a handful of times. V and J are TRBV12-3 or TRBV12-4 and TRBJ1-1, with 9 bases matching TRBD1. CDR3 length: 15 amino acids. V shed 4 bases and J 5 bases; nucleotides not matched to a gene: 8. The CDR3 protein is CASSSLTGGETEAFF. CDR3 DNA sequence: TGTGCCAGCAGTTCCTTGACAGGGGGAGAGACTGAAGCTTTCTTT.